This T cell receptor (beta chain) was identified in a study of cytomegalovirus exposure and HLA in healthy donors (dated by TCRdb to the late 2010s). Context from the whole study: According to a later analysis, one platform produced both the 110 or so validation repertoires and the approximately 660 repertoires of the first cohort. The study was designed to test whether signatures of past pathogen exposure could be identified by cataloging public T cell receptors. Along with the 666-subject first cohort, a separate validation cohort of more than 90 different subjects was used. High-throughput TCR immunosequencing, statistical association of individual TCRs with disease status, and machine learning were combined to predict cytomegalovirus infection status.

Study-level results and caveats: Cytomegalovirus status was reported to be diagnosed by the classifier with high specificity and sensitivity in both the original and validation cohorts. A later analysis lacked HLA typing for the validation cohort, so it scored co-occurrence in that cohort across all 130 or so repertoires. A few of the identified cytomegalovirus-associated TCR beta chains were confirmed in vitro to be specific for cytomegalovirus antigens. The study gave a list of more than 150 TCR beta chains associated with cytomegalovirus. The authors suggested that the approach could potentially be extended to other disease states and immunological phenotypes. Of the cluster scores, roughly 93% were above 0 in a later analysis, which found that TCRs clustered in the first cohort also tended to co-occur in the 95 to 150 validation repertoires. Most TCR sequences were seen in very few donors, while some public TCRs were found in many individuals.

Note on this clone: Its antigen has not been determined. It has no much larger one-base neighbor in the sample; base qualities were not kept.

The library was prepared using the immunoSEQ multiplex PCR assay. Under the source paper's analysis protocol: A statistical classification framework was developed to diagnose cytomegalovirus status using the catalog of TCR beta chain sequences. TCRdb mirrors the immuneACCESS table, restricted to in-frame sequences. Some clones are absent from its copies; in checked studies, under half trace to an unresolved V gene, and the reason for the others is unknown. V and J calls and clone size are those listed in that table; D and trimming were worked out from the DNA. The sample table shows about 110,000 clones, and about 88% are seen once. The ten largest make up less than 2% of the sample. The donors belonged to the validation cohort of about 130 subjects, which was separate from the roughly 680-subject first cohort. CDR1 and CDR2 were assigned from the germline V gene as MNHEY and SVGAGI. V is clipped by 2 bases and J by 4 bases, and the sequence between their germline boundaries is 11 bases long. From cysteine to phenylalanine, the CDR3 is 14 amino acids long. The CDR3 DNA has 42 bases and is translated from base 1.

In this chain, TRBV6-5 is recombined with TRBJ1-1; TRBD1 is a weak D gene call, 5 bases matching. The receptor was isolated from a woman younger than 30 in good health and CMV-seropositive. The sample consisted of PBMCs. CDR3 sequence: CASSYGGSGTEAFF. The DNA sequence is as follows: TGTGCCAGCAGTTACGGGGGGAGCGGCACTGAAGCTTTCTTT.